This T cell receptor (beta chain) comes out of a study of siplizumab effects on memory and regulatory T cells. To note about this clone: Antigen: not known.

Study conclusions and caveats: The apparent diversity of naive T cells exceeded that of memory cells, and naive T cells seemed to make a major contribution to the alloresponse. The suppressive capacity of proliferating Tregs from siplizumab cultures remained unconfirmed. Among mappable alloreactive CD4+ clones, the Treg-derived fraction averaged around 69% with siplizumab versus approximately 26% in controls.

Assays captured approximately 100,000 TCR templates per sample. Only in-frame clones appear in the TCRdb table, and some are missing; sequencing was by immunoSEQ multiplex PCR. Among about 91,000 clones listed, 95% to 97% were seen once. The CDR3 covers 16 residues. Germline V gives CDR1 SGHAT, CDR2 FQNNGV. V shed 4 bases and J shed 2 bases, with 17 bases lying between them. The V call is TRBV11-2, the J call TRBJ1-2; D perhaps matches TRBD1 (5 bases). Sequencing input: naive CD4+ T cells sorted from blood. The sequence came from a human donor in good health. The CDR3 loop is CASSSGPLTGNYGYTF. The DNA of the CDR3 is TGTGCCAGCAGCTCCGGGCCCCTTACAGGAAACTATGGCTACACCTTC.